The source of this TCR beta chain is a study of CD8 T cells in ankylosing spondylitis. Study results and limitations: Clones linked to disease, bearing a CD8+ phenotype, were relatively rare in peripheral blood.

By quantitative 5'-RACE with molecular barcodes, the TCR beta libraries were made. TCRdb processed the 5' RACE reads anew with MiXCR; each CDR3 protein has one entry. The data contain fewer than 25,000 distinct CDR3 sequences, 13% of them singletons. This clonotype is classed as medium-sized (0.01 to 0.1%). Its antigen is unknown. The CDR3 extends over 15 amino acids. After removal of 6 bases from V and 3 bases from J, the junction contained 6 bases not matched to a gene. The rearrangement joins TRBV12-3 or TRBV12-4 to TRBJ2-1, with 9 nucleotides matching TRBD2. The receptor was isolated from a male donor with ankylosing spondylitis or in good health (not recorded which). Sequencing was done on a sample of blood. The CDR3 DNA reads TGTGCCAGCAGGTCTAGCGGGAATTTCTACAATGAGCAGTTCTTC. This gives the protein CASRSSGNFYNEQFF.